This T cell receptor beta chain was identified in a study of blood T cell repertoires in COVID-19. The wider study: Nucleic acid was either cDNA or gDNA, and it came from T cells, B-cell-depleted T cells, or PBMCs.

Under the authors' procedure: The assay estimated nucleated cells by amplifying reference gene primers. The assay was immunoSEQ multiplex PCR, and TCRdb's table has in-frame clones only and misses some. The V and J calls and clone size come from that table; D and trimming were worked out from the DNA. The data contain more than 200,000 clones, roughly 90% of them seen just once; the ten biggest clones take up 1.7%. The CDR3 length is 13 residues. J lost 4 bases, V lost 6 bases, and 5 bases had no gene match. Germline V gene lookup returns CDR1 SEHNR and CDR2 FQNEAQ (reference sequence). The clonotype comes from a man in his sixties or seventies with acute or convalescent COVID-19. Sequencing used peripheral blood. The chain links TRBV7-9 to TRBJ1-1; TRBD1 matches at 7 bases. The CDR3 DNA is TGTGCCAGCAGGTCAGGGGGGAGCACTGAAGCTTTCTTT. It specifies CASRSGGSTEAFF.